These 22 T cell receptor beta chains share one sample of origin, sequenced in a study of CD8 T cells in ankylosing spondylitis. TCRdb reanalysed the 5' RACE reads using MiXCR and keeps one entry per CDR3 protein. The sample consists of about 360,000 distinct CDR3 sequences, 20% to 25% of them appearing once. Sequencing used blood, either unsorted or a sorted T cell fraction (not recorded which). The source is a male donor with ankylosing spondylitis or in good health (not recorded which).

The sample holds a few counts of this clonotype. The J gene is TRBJ2-5, the V gene TRBV12-3 or TRBV12-4; TRBD1 might be the D (5 bases). V was cut by 3 bases and J by 5 bases, with 13 bases left in between. This CDR3 region has 14 residues. The chain's CDR3 is CASSFADSDETQYF. DNA of the CDR3: TGTGCCAGCAGTTTCGCAGACAGCGACGAGACCCAGTACTTC.

This sequence joins TRBV2 and TRBJ2-6; tentative D call: TRBD2 (6 bases). V lost 3 bases and J lost 0, with 18 bases in between. Germline-derived CDR1 and CDR2 are SNHLY and FYNNEI. This CDR3 is 19 amino acids long. CDR3 DNA: TGTGCCAGCAGTGAGAGGGGACCGGGACTTAACTCTGGGGCCAACGTCCTGACTTTC. Amino acid sequence: CASSERGPGLNSGANVLTF.

The V and J genes are TRBV4-1 and TRBJ2-1; 10 bases map to TRBD2. Germline V gene lookup returns CDR1 MGHRA and CDR2 YSYEKL. The V segment lost 3 bases and the J segment 1 base; nucleotides outside the gene matches: 6. The CDR3 is 17 amino acids. CDR3 coding DNA: TGCGCCAGCAGCCACATAGCGGGGGGAGGGTCCTACAATGAGCAGTTCTTC. This codes for CASSHIAGGGSYNEQFF.

This clonotype showed up many times. V is TRBV24-1 and J is TRBJ2-3; D uncertain. Germline V CDR1 and CDR2: KGHDR, SFDVKD. Between the trimmed V and J ends, which lost 7 bases and 0 bases, there was a span of 7 bases. CDR3 length: 13 residues. In DNA, the CDR3 is TGTGCCACCAGGTTATCTAGCACAGATACGCAGTATTTT. Translated, it gives CATRLSSTDTQYF.

This clonotype was seen a handful of times. The J gene is TRBJ2-7, the V gene TRBV29-1, with D perhaps assigned TRBD1 or TRBD2 (5 bases each). CDR1 and CDR2 (germline): SQVTM, ANQGSEA. This CDR3 contains 13 residues. Trimming left V 4 bases short and J 5 bases short, with 15 bases between. CDR3 sequence (DNA): TGCAGCGTTGGTCGGGGCGTACGGGACGAGCAGTACTTC. Its protein is CSVGRGVRDEQYF.

This clonotype was recorded a few times. The DNA of the CDR3 is TGCAGCGTTGGCCCCAGCCCGACAGGGCTGGCGGAGACCCAGTACTTC. Translated, it gives CSVGPSPTGLAETQYF. The V and J genes are TRBV29-1 and TRBJ2-5; 7 bases align to TRBD1. This CDR3 has 16 amino acids. Germline V gene data show CDR1 as SQVTM and CDR2 as ANQGSEA. V gave up 4 bases and J gave up 5 bases; unmatched junction bases: 16.

This clonotype has only a few counts. The genes are TRBV27 and TRBJ2-1, with 9 nucleotides matching TRBD1. CDR3 length equals 18 residues. Germline loops: CDR1 MNHEY, CDR2 SMNVEV (reference sequence). The trim removed 7 bases at V and 1 base at J, leaving 14 bases unmatched. The CDR3 here is CASTNPGQGLGSYNEQFF. CDR3 DNA sequence: TGTGCCAGCACCAATCCGGGACAGGGTTTGGGTTCCTACAATGAGCAGTTCTTC.

V gene TRBV24-1 combines with J gene TRBJ2-3, with TRBD1 matching over 8 bases. The CDR3 is 14 amino acids. Germline V gene sequence: CDR1 KGHDR, CDR2 SFDVKD. The junction had 0 bases not matched to a gene; V was cut back by 4 bases and J by 1 base. In DNA form, the CDR3 reads TGTGCCACCAGTGAGGGACAGGGCACAGATACGCAGTATTTT. It yields the protein CATSEGQGTDTQYF.

This chain uses TRBV10-2 with TRBJ2-7, with a possible D match to TRBD2 (6 bases). Trimming left V 0 bases short and J 3 bases short, with 9 bases between. The CDR3 runs 14 residues. Germline V gene sequence: CDR1 WSHSY, CDR2 SAAADI. The CDR3 spells CASSESNGGYEQYF. CDR3 nucleotides: TGCGCCAGCAGTGAGTCGAACGGGGGCTACGAGCAGTACTTC.

In its sample, this clonotype was seen a few times. The chain combines TRBV2 with TRBJ2-3, with 10 bases lining up with TRBD2. The CDR3 is 15 amino acids. Germline V gene lookup returns CDR1 SNHLY and CDR2 FYNNEI. Unmatched junction bases numbered 13, after V lost 10 bases and J lost 6 bases. CDR3 region: CANRIAGGTRDTQYF. The DNA of the CDR3 is TGTGCCAACAGGATAGCGGGGGGAACCCGTGATACGCAGTATTTT.

The chain uses TRBV3-1 and TRBJ2-1; 10 bases line up with TRBD2. V lost 0 bases and J lost 3; bases outside the gene matches: 2. The CDR3 is 16 residues long. CDR1 is LGHDT and CDR2 is YNNKEL in the germline V gene (reference sequence). The CDR3 sequence: CASSQEGTSVYNEQFF. The CDR3 DNA reads TGTGCCAGCAGCCAAGAAGGGACTAGCGTCTACAATGAGCAGTTCTTC.

The genes are TRBV24-1 and TRBJ2-3, with 8 bases aligning to TRBD1. V was clipped by 4 bases and J by 10 bases; unmatched bases: 9. The CDR3 loop spans 14 amino acids. CDR1 is KGHDR and CDR2 is SFDVKD in the germline V gene. The CDR3 protein is CATSDPLDRAAQYF. CDR3 coding DNA: TGTGCCACCAGTGACCCATTGGACAGGGCAGCGCAGTATTTT.

V usage is TRBV12-3 or TRBV12-4 and J usage is TRBJ2-2, with no clear D. The V end lost 3 bases, the J end lost 2 bases, and 7 bases lay between the germline ends. This CDR3 has 14 amino acids. Written as DNA, the CDR3 is TGTGCCAGCAGTTTTCGTGACAACACCGGGGAGCTGTTTTTT. It encodes CASSFRDNTGELFF.

The chain has TRBV7-7 and TRBJ2-5, with TRBD1 identical over 10 bases. Per the germline V gene, CDR1 is SSHAT and CDR2 is FNYEAQ (reference sequence). J was trimmed by 3 bases and V by 5 bases; bases with no gene match: 9. The CDR3 has 16 residues. The CDR3 DNA reads TGTGCCAGCAGCCCGATGGGACAGGGGCCCGAAGAGACCCAGTACTTC. Translation gives CASSPMGQGPEETQYF.

This clonotype was detected a few times. V and J are TRBV5-5 and TRBJ2-3, with unresolved D. V was cut by 1 base and J by 4 bases, with 19 bases left in between. CDR1 is SGHKS and CDR2 is YYEKEE in the germline V gene (reference sequence). The CDR3 runs 17 residues. The CDR3 loop reads CASSLFDPVVKADTQYF. CDR3 bases: TGTGCCAGCAGCTTGTTCGATCCGGTGGTCAAAGCAGATACGCAGTATTTT. The complete variable domain, with remaining parts taken from reference TRBV5-5 and TRBJ2-3, reads DAGVTQSPTHLIKTRGQQVTLRCSPISGHKSVSWYQQVLGQGPQFIFQYYEKEERGRGNFPDRFSARQFPNYSSELNVNALLLGDSALYLCASSLFDPVVKADTQYFGPGTRLTVL.

This clonotype turned up a few times. The CDR3 DNA is TGTGCCAGCAGCTTGGGGAGAGATACGCAGTATTTT. Protein: CASSLGRDTQYF. The chain combines TRBV5-6 with TRBJ2-3; D is uncertain. With 0 bases removed from V and 5 bases from J, the gap between germline ends came to 4 bases. CDR1 is SGHDT, CDR2 YYEEEE, per germline. The CDR3 totals 12 residues.

J is TRBJ2-5 and V is TRBV6-1; TRBD2 aligns across 8 bases. Germline assignment: CDR1 MNHNS and CDR2 SASEGT. This CDR3 contains 14 residues. With V trimmed by 6 bases and J by 4 bases, 7 bases remained unmatched. The CDR3 nucleotides read TGTGCCAGCAGGGACGGGGGGGTCGGAGAGACCCAGTACTTC. Its protein product is CASRDGGVGETQYF.

The rearrangement uses TRBV4-2 and TRBJ2-6; 9 nucleotides align to TRBD1. Germline lookup yields CDR1 LGHNA and CDR2 YNFKEQ. The junction had 10 bases not matched to a gene; V was cut back by 5 bases and J by 2 bases. The CDR3 is 18 residues long. CDR3 region: CASSSWDRVTAGANVLTF. Written as DNA, the CDR3 is TGTGCCAGCAGCTCATGGGACAGGGTTACTGCTGGGGCCAACGTCCTGACTTTC.

V is TRBV12-3 or TRBV12-4 and J is TRBJ2-5; no definite D call. This CDR3 has 12 amino acids. V lost 11 bases to trimming and J lost 1 base, with 11 bases between them. The CDR3 region is CACLGIQETQYF. The CDR3 nucleotides read TGTGCCTGTCTTGGGATCCAAGAGACCCAGTACTTC.

This chain uses TRBV12-3 or TRBV12-4 with TRBJ2-1, with unresolved D. Trimming cost V 3 bases and J 5 bases, with 11 bases left between them. The CDR3 consists of 14 residues. CDR3 residues: CASSFQPGDNEQFF. CDR3 in DNA: TGTGCCAGCAGTTTTCAGCCGGGCGACAATGAGCAGTTCTTC.

J is TRBJ1-4 and V is TRBV6-1; no firm D call. In germline, CDR1 is MNHNS, CDR2 SASEGT. Trimming stripped 6 bases from V and 12 bases from J, with 17 bases between. The CDR3 is 13 amino acids. The CDR3 reads CASSPRRVGELFF. The CDR3 DNA reads TGTGCCAGCAGCCCCCGGCGGGTGGGAGAACTGTTTTTT.

The chain is built from TRBV28 and TRBJ2-5; possible D gene TRBD2, 7 bases. Deletions cut 5 bases from V and 5 bases from J, with 15 bases between. CDR1 is MDHEN, CDR2 SYDVKM, per germline. This CDR3 comprises 14 residues. In nucleotides, the CDR3 is TGTGCCAGCAGTAATGGTTGGGGGGGCGAGACCCAGTACTTC. As protein: CASSNGWGGETQYF.